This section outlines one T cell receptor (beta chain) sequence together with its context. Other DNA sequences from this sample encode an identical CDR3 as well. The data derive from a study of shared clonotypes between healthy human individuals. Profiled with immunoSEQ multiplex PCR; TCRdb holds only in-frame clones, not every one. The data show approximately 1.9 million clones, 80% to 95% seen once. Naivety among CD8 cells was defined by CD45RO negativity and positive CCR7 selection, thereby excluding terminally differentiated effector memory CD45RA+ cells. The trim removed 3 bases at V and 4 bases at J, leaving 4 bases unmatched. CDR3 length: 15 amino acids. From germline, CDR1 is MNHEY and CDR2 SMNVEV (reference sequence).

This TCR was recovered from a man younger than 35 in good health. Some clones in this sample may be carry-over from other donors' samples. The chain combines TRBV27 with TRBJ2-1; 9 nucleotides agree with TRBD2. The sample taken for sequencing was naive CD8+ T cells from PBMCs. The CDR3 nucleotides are TGTGCCAGCAGTTTTAATAGCGGGAGTTACAATGAGCAGTTCTTC. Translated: CASSFNSGSYNEQFF.